These T cell receptor beta chains were read from a single sample in a study of T cell responses to AZD1222 COVID-19 vaccine. TCRdb's table, derived via immunoSEQ multiplex PCR, lists solely in-frame clones and lacks some. The repertoire holds roughly 140,000 clones, approximately 91% seen once, with around 2.1% in the top ten. Sequenced here: peripheral blood, sampled 28 days after the second AZD1222 dose. The receptors originated from an adult who received the AZD1222 COVID-19 vaccine. Both conserved end residues are part of each CDR3. The order of the fields is D gene, V gene, clone size, J gene, CDR3 protein, CDR3 DNA. D genes are given only for firm matches. Clone size appears in some rows only: once, few, many, or a class for an expanded clone.

D: NA
V: TRBV9
size: once
J: TRBJ1-2
CDR3: CASSALNYGYTF
DNA: TGTGCCAGCAGCGCACTAAACTATGGCTACACCTTC

D: NA
V: TRBV19
size: NA
J: TRBJ2-5
CDR3: CASSGGGTQYF
DNA: TGTGCCAGTAGCGGGGGCGGAACCCAGTACTTC

D: TRBD2
V: TRBV4-2
size: NA
J: TRBJ2-3
CDR3: CASSQGPEDGGMDTQYF
DNA: TGTGCCAGCAGCCAAGGGCCAGAGGACGGGGGGATGGATACGCAGTATTTT

D: NA
V: TRBV2
size: NA
J: TRBJ1-2
CDR3: CASSEWEYYGYTF
DNA: TGTGCCAGCAGCGAATGGGAGTACTATGGCTACACCTTC

D: NA
V: TRBV20-1
size: NA
J: TRBJ2-1
CDR3: CSAREPNEQFF
DNA: TGCAGTGCTAGGGAACCCAATGAGCAGTTCTTC

D: TRBD2
V: TRBV7-9
size: NA
J: TRBJ2-1
CDR3: CASSLALAGTYNEQFF
DNA: TGTGCCAGCAGCTTAGCACTAGCGGGGACCTACAATGAGCAGTTCTTC

D: NA
V: TRBV14
size: NA
J: TRBJ2-6
CDR3: CASSSPRYSGANVLTF
DNA: TGTGCCAGCAGCTCCCCTAGGTACTCTGGGGCCAACGTCCTGACTTTC

D: NA
V: TRBV29-1
size: NA
J: TRBJ2-3
CDR3: CSVRANTDTQYF
DNA: TGCAGCGTCAGGGCCAACACGGATACGCAGTATTTT

D: NA
V: TRBV10-3
size: few
J: TRBJ1-2
CDR3: CAIRPQGPDYGYTF
DNA: TGTGCCATCAGACCACAGGGTCCTGACTATGGCTACACCTTC

D: NA
V: TRBV30
size: NA
J: TRBJ1-1
CDR3: CAWSLGANTEAFF
DNA: TGTGCCTGGAGTTTGGGGGCGAACACTGAAGCTTTCTTT

D: NA
V: TRBV2
size: NA
J: TRBJ1-1
CDR3: CASSLAGVNTEAFF
DNA: TGTGCCAGCAGTTTGGCAGGGGTGAACACTGAGGCTTTCTTT

D: NA
V: TRBV7-6
size: NA
J: TRBJ1-1
CDR3: CASSLKGGANTEAFF
DNA: TGTGCCAGCAGTCTTAAGGGAGGGGCGAACACTGAAGCTTTCTTT

D: NA
V: TRBV14
size: NA
J: TRBJ1-1
CDR3: CASSQDRVYGEAFF
DNA: TGTGCCAGCAGCCAAGATCGTGTTTATGGTGAAGCTTTCTTT

D: TRBD2
V: TRBV7-3
size: once
J: TRBJ2-1
CDR3: CASSPGLAREQFF
DNA: TGTGCCAGCAGCCCAGGACTAGCTCGGGAGCAGTTCTTC

D: NA
V: TRBV5-1
size: NA
J: TRBJ1-2
CDR3: CASSLTGRPYGYTF
DNA: TGCGCCAGCAGCTTGACAGGCAGGCCCTATGGCTACACCTTC

D: NA
V: TRBV11-2
size: NA
J: TRBJ2-7
CDR3: CASSSGAFQGGYEQYF
DNA: TGTGCCAGCAGCTCGGGGGCGTTCCAGGGGGGATACGAGCAGTACTTC

D: NA
V: TRBV6-5
size: NA
J: TRBJ1-1
CDR3: CASSYSAPRETEAFF
DNA: TGTGCCAGCAGTTATAGCGCTCCAAGGGAGACTGAAGCTTTCTTT

D: NA
V: TRBV10-1
size: NA
J: TRBJ2-1
CDR3: CASSRGGGNYNEQFF
DNA: TGCGCCAGCAGTCGGGGTGGAGGAAACTACAATGAGCAGTTCTTC

D: NA
V: TRBV7-8
size: NA
J: TRBJ1-1
CDR3: CASSLANPHGAFF
DNA: TGTGCCAGCAGCTTAGCGAACCCCCACGGAGCTTTCTTT

D: NA
V: TRBV2
size: NA
J: TRBJ2-7
CDR3: CASSDRAYEQYF
DNA: TGTGCCAGCAGTGACAGGGCCTACGAGCAGTACTTC

D: TRBD1
V: TRBV29-1
size: once
J: TRBJ2-2
CDR3: CSVRTGTANTGELFF
DNA: TGCAGCGTCCGAACCGGGACAGCGAACACCGGGGAGCTGTTTTTT

D: NA
V: TRBV3-1/TRBV3-2
size: NA
J: TRBJ2-1
CDR3: CASSPQPGDHNEQFF
DNA: TGTGCCAGCAGCCCCCAGCCGGGGGACCACAATGAGCAGTTCTTC

D: NA
V: TRBV6-6
size: NA
J: TRBJ1-5
CDR3: CASSDGGNQPQHF
DNA: TGTGCCAGCAGTGACGGGGGGAATCAGCCCCAGCATTTT

D: TRBD1
V: TRBV7-8
size: NA
J: TRBJ1-1
CDR3: CASSLRQGNTEAFF
DNA: TGTGCCAGCAGTTTGCGACAGGGGAACACTGAAGCTTTCTTT

D: TRBD1
V: TRBV7-2
size: NA
J: TRBJ1-5
CDR3: CASSLGAWDSQQPQHF
DNA: TGTGCCAGCAGCTTAGGAGCTTGGGACAGCCAACAGCCCCAGCATTTT

D: TRBD2
V: TRBV7-9
size: NA
J: TRBJ2-1
CDR3: CASVSGGAAYEQFF
DNA: TGTGCCAGTGTTAGCGGGGGGGCCGCATATGAGCAGTTCTTC

D: NA
V: TRBV18
size: NA
J: TRBJ1-5
CDR3: CASSPLQTEDQPQHF
DNA: TGTGCCAGCTCACCACTACAGACAGAGGATCAGCCCCAGCATTTT

D: TRBD1
V: TRBV2
size: few
J: TRBJ1-5
CDR3: CASSGTGGGNQPQHF
DNA: TGTGCCAGCAGTGGGACAGGGGGCGGCAATCAGCCCCAGCATTTT

D: NA
V: TRBV6-4
size: NA
J: TRBJ2-5
CDR3: CASSDSPRDRPRKETQYF
DNA: TGTGCCAGCAGTGACTCCCCGAGGGATAGACCGCGGAAAGAGACCCAGTACTTC

D: NA
V: TRBV2
size: NA
J: TRBJ2-3
CDR3: CASSLRVGIADTQYF
DNA: TGTGCCAGCAGCCTCCGGGTTGGGATCGCAGATACGCAGTATTTT

D: TRBD1
V: TRBV12-3/TRBV12-4
size: NA
J: TRBJ1-6
CDR3: CASRLTGVFTLHF
DNA: TGTGCCAGCAGGCTCACAGGGGTGTTCACCCTCCACTTT

D: TRBD2
V: TRBV7-6
size: NA
J: TRBJ2-3
CDR3: CASSPRAGGYTDTQYF
DNA: TGTGCCAGCAGCCCAAGGGCGGGAGGGTACACAGATACGCAGTATTTT

D: NA
V: TRBV4-1
size: once
J: TRBJ1-6
CDR3: CASSQDNDSPLHF
DNA: TGCGCCAGCAGCCAAGATAACGATTCACCCCTCCACTTT

D: NA
V: TRBV12-5
size: NA
J: TRBJ1-3
CDR3: CASGWGEYSGNTIYF
DNA: TGTGCTAGTGGTTGGGGGGAGTACTCTGGAAACACCATATATTTT

D: NA
V: TRBV9
size: NA
J: TRBJ1-1
CDR3: CASSVGARDTEAFF
DNA: TGTGCCAGCAGCGTGGGGGCGCGGGACACTGAAGCTTTCTTT

D: NA
V: TRBV3-1/TRBV3-2
size: NA
J: TRBJ1-3
CDR3: CASSPRHGNTIYF
DNA: TGTGCCAGCAGCCCCCGACATGGAAACACCATATATTTT

D: NA
V: TRBV3-1/TRBV3-2
size: once
J: TRBJ2-7
CDR3: CASSQRGGPFYEQYF
DNA: TGTGCCAGCAGCCAAAGGGGGGGCCCGTTCTACGAGCAGTACTTC

D: NA
V: TRBV7-9
size: NA
J: TRBJ1-1
CDR3: CASSYLGGTEAFF
DNA: TGTGCCAGCAGCTACCTGGGGGGGACTGAAGCTTTCTTT

D: NA
V: TRBV18
size: NA
J: TRBJ1-6
CDR3: CASSPTPDKLGSPLHF
DNA: TGTGCCAGCTCACCTACTCCCGATAAGCTAGGTTCACCCCTCCACTTT

D: TRBD1
V: TRBV5-1
size: NA
J: TRBJ2-1
CDR3: CASSLGQGNEQFF
DNA: TGCGCCAGCAGCCTAGGACAGGGCAATGAGCAGTTCTTC

D: NA
V: TRBV6-5
size: NA
J: TRBJ1-6
CDR3: CASSYDINSPLHF
DNA: TGTGCCAGCAGTTACGACATTAATTCACCCCTCCACTTT